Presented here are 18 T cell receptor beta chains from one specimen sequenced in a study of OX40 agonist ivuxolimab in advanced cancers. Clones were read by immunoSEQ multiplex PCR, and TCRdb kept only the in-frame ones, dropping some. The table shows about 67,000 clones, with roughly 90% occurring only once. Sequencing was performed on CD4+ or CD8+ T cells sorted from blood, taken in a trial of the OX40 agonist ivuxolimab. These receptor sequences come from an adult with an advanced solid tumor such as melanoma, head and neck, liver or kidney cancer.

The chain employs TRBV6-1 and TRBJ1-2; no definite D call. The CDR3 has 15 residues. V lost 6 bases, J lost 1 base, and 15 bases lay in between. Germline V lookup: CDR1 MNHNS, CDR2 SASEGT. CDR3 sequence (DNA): TGTGCCAGCAGGCGGACCCTGGCGCTTAACTATGGCTACACCTTC. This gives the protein CASRRTLALNYGYTF.

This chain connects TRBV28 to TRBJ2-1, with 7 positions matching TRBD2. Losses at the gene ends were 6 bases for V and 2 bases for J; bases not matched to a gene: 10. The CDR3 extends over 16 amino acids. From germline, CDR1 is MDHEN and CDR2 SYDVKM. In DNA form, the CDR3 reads TGTGCCAGCAGGCACCGGGGGGTTCTAACCTACAATGAGCAGTTCTTC. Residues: CASRHRGVLTYNEQFF.

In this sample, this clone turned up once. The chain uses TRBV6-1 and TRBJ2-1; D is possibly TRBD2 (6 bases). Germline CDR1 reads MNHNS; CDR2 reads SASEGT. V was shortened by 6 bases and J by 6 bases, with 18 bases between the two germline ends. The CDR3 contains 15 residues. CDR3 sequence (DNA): TGTGCCAGCAGGGAAAGAGGAGGGGTGGGCAATGAGCAGTTCTTC. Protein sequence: CASRERGGVGNEQFF.

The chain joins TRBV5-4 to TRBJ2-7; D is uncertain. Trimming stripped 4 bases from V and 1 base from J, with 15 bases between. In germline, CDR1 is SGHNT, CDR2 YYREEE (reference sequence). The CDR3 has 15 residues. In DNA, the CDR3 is TGTGCCAGCAGCCCTACCGGGTCTCGATCCTACGAGCAGTACTTC. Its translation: CASSPTGSRSYEQYF.

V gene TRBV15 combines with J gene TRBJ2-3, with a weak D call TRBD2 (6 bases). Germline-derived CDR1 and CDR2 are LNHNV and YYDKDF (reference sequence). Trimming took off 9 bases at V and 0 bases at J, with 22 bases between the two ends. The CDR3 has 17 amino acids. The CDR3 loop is CATLSGEDSTSTDTQYF. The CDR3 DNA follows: TGTGCCACTCTCTCGGGGGAGGACTCGACGAGCACAGATACGCAGTATTTT.

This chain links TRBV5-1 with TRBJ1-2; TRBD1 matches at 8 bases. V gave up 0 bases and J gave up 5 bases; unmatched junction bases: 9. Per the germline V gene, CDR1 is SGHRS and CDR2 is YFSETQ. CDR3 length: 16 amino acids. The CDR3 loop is CASSLAQGAEGYGYTF. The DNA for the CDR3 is TGCGCCAGCAGCTTGGCGCAGGGGGCAGAAGGGTATGGCTACACCTTC. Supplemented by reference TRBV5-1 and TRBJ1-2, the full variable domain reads KAGVTQTPRYLIKTRGQQVTLSCSPISGHRSVSWYQQTPGQGLQFLFEYFSETQRNKGNFPGRFSGRQFSNSRSEMNVSTLELGDSALYLCASSLAQGAEGYGYTFGSGTRLTVV.

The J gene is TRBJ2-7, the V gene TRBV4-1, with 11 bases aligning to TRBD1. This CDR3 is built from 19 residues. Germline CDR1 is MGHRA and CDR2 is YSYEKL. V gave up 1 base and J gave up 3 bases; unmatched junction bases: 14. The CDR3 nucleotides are TGCGCCAGCAGCCAAGGAATTCCGGCCGGACAGGGGGCTATCTACGAGCAGTACTTC. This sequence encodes CASSQGIPAGQGAIYEQYF.

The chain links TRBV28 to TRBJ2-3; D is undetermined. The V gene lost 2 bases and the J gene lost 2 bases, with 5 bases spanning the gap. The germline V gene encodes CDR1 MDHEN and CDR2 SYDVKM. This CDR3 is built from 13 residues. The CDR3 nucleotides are TGTGCCAGCAGTTTACGGTACACAGATACGCAGTATTTT. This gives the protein CASSLRYTDTQYF.

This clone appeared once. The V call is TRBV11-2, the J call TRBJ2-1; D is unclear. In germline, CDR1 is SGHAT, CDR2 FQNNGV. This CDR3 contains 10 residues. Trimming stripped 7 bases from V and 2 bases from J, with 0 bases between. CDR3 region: CASTYNEQFF. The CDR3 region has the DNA TGTGCCAGCACCTACAATGAGCAGTTCTTC.

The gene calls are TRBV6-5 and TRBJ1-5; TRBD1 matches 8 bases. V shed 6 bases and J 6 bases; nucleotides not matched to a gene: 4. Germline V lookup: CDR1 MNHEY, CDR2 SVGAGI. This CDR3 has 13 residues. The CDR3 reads CASSPDRVQPQHF. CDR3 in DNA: TGTGCCAGCAGCCCGGACAGGGTTCAGCCCCAGCATTTT.

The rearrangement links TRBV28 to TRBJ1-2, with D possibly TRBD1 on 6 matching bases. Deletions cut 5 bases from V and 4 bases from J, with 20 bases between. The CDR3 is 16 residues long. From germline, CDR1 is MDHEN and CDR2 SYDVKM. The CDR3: CASSPGGGSGLYGYTF. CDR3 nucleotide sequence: TGTGCCAGCAGTCCCGGAGGGGGGTCGGGGCTCTATGGCTACACCTTC.

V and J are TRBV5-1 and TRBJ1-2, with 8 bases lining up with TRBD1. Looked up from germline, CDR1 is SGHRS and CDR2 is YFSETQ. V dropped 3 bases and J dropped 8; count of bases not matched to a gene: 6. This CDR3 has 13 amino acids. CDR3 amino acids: CASSSTGAEGYTF. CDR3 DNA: TGCGCCAGCAGCTCGACAGGGGCGGAGGGCTACACCTTC.

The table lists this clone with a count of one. DNA of the CDR3: TGTGCCAGCAGTCCCGGGACTAGCGGCTACAATGAGCAGTTCTTC. This sequence encodes CASSPGTSGYNEQFF. The chain joins TRBV6-1 to TRBJ2-1; 11 bases map to TRBD2. The CDR3 totals 15 residues. V lost 5 bases to trimming and J lost 3 bases; unmatched junction nucleotides: 3. CDR1 and CDR2 from the germline V gene are MNHNS and SASEGT.

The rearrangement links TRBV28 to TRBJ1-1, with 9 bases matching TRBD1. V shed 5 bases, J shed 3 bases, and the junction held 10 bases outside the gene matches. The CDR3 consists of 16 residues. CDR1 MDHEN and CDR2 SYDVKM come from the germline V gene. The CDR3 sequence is CASSPGTGIGYTEAFF. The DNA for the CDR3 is TGTGCCAGCAGTCCCGGGACAGGGATTGGGTACACTGAAGCTTTCTTT.

This CDR3 is CASSPGAPQMGYTF. The CDR3 DNA sequence: TGTGCCAGCAGCCCGGGCGCACCCCAGATGGGCTACACCTTC. The gene calls are TRBV14 and TRBJ1-2; unclear D gene. CDR1 is SGHDN, CDR2 FVKESK, per germline. The CDR3 spans 14 residues. The ends were cut back, 4 bases at V and 8 bases at J, with 17 bases in the middle.

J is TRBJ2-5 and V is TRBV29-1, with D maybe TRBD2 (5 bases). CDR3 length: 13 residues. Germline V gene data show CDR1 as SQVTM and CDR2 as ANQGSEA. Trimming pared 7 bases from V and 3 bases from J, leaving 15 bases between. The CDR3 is CSAMFGLEETQYF. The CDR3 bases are TGCAGCGCGATGTTTGGACTCGAAGAGACCCAGTACTTC.

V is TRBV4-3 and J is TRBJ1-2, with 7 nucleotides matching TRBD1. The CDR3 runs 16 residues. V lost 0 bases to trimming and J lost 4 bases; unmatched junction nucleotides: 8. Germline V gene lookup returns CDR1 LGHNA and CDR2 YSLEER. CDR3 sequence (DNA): TGCGCCAGCAGCCAAGAAACCCTGACAGGGCCCTATGGCTACACCTTC. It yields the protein CASSQETLTGPYGYTF.

The CDR3 coding sequence is TGTGCCAGCAGTGCCCGACCCTACGAGCAGTACTTC. This codes for CASSARPYEQYF. The chain links TRBV28 to TRBJ2-7; D uncertain. V was clipped by 5 bases and J by 2 bases, with 7 bases between them. Looked up from germline, CDR1 is MDHEN and CDR2 is SYDVKM. This CDR3 is 12 amino acids long.